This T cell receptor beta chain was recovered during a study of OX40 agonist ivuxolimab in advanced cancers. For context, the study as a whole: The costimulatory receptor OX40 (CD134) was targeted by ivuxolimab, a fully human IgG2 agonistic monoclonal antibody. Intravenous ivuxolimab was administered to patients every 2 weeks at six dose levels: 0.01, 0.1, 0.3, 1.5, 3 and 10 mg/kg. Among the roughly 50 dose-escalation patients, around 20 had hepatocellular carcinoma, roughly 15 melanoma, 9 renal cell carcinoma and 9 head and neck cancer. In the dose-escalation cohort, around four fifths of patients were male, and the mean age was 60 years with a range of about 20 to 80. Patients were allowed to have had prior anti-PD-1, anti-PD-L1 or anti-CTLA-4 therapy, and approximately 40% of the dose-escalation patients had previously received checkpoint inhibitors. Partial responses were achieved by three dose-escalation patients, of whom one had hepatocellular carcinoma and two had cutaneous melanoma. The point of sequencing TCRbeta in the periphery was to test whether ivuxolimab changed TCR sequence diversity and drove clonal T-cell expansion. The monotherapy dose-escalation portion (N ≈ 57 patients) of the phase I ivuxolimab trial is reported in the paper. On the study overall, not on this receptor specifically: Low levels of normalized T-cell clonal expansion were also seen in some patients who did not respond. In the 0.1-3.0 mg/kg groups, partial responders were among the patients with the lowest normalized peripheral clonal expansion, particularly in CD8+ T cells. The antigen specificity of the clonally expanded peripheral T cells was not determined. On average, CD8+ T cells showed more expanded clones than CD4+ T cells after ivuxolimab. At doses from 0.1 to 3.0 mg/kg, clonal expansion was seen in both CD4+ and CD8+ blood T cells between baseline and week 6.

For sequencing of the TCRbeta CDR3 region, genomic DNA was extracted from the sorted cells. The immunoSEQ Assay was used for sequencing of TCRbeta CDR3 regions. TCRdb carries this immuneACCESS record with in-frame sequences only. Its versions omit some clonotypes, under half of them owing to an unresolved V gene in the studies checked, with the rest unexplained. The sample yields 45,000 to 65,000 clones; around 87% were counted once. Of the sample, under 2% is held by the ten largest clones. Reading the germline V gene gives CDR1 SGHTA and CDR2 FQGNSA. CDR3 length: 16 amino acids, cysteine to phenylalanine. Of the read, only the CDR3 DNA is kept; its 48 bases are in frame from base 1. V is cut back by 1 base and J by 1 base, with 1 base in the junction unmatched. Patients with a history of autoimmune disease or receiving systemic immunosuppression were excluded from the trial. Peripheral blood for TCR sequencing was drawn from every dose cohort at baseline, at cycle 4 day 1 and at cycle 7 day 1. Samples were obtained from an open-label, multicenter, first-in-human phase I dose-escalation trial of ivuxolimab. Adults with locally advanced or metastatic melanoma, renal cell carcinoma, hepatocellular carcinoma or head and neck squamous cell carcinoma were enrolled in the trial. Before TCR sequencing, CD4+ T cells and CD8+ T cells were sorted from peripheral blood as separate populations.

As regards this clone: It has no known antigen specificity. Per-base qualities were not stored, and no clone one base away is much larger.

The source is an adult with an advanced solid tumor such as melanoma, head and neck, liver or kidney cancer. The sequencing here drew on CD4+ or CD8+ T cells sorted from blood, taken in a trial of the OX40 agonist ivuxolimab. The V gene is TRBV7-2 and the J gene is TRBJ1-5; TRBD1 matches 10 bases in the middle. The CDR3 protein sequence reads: CASSLVGQGSNQPQHF. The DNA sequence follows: TGTGCCAGCAGCTTAGTGGGACAGGGGAGCAATCAGCCCCAGCATTTT. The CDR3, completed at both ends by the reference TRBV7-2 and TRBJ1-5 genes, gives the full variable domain GAGVSQSPSNKVTEKGKDVELRCDPISGHTALYWYRQSLGQGLEFLIYFQGNSAPDKSGLPSDRFSAERTGGSVSTLTIQRTQQEDSAVYLCASSLVGQGSNQPQHFGDGTRLSIL.